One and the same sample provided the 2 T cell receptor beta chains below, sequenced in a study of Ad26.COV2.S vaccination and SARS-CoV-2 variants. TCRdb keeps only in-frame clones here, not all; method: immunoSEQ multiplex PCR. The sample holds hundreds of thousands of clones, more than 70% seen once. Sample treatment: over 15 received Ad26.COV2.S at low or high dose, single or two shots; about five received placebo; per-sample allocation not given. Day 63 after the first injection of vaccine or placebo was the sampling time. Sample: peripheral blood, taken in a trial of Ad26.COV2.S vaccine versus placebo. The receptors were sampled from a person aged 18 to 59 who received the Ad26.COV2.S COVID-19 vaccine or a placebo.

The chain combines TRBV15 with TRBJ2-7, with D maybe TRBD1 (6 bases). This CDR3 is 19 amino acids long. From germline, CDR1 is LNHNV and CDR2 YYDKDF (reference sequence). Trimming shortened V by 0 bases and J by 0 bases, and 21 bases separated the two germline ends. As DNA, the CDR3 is TGTGCCACCAGCAGAGATTTGAATGACGGGGACACCCGCTCCTACGAGCAGTACTTC. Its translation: CATSRDLNDGDTRSYEQYF.

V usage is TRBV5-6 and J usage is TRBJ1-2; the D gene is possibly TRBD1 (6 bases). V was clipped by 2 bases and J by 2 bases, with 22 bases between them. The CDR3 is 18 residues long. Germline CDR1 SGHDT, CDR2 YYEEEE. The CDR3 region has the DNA TGTGCCAGCAGCTTAAAGGGGGACACCCGGCTGGGAAACTATGGCTACACCTTC. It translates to CASSLKGDTRLGNYGYTF. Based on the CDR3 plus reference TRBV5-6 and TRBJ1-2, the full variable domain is DAGVTQSPTHLIKTRGQQVTLRCSPKSGHDTVSWYQQALGQGPQFIFQYYEEEERQRGNFPDRFSGHQFPNYSSELNVNALLLGDSALYLCASSLKGDTRLGNYGYTFGSGTRLTVV.